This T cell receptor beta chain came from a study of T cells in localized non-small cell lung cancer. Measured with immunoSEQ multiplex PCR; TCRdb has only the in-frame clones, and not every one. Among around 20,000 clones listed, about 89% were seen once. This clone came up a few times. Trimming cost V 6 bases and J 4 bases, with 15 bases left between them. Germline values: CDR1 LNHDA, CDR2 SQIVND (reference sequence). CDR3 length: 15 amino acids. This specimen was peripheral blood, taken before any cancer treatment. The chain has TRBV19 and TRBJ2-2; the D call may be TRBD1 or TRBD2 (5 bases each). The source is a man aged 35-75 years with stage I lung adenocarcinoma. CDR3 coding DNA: TGTGCCAGTAGCACCGTAGGGACCGTCACCGGGGAGCTGTTTTTT. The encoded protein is CASSTVGTVTGELFF.